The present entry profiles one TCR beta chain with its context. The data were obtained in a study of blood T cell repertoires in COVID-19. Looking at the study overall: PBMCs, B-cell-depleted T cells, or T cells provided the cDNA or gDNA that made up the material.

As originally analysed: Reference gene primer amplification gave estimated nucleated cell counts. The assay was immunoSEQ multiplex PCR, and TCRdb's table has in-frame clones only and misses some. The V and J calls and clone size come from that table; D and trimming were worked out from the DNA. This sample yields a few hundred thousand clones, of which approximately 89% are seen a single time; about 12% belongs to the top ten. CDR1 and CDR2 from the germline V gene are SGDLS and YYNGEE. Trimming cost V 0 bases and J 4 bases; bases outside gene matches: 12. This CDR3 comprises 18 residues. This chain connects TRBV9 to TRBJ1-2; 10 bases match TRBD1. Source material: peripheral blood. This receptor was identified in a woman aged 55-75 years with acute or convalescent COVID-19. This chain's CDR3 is CASSVVRGQGFPFYGYTF. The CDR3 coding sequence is TGTGCCAGCAGCGTAGTCCGGGGACAGGGGTTCCCGTTCTATGGCTACACCTTC.